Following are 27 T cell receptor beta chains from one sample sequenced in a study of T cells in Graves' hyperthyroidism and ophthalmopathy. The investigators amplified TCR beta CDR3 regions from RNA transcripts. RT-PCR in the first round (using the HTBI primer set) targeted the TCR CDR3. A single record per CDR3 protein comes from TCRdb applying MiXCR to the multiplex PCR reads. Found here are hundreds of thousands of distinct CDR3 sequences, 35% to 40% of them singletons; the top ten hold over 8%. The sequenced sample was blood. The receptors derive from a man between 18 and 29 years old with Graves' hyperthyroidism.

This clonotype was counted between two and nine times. CDR3 coding DNA: TGTGCCAGCAGCTTAAAGGGGGGCTCTGGGGCCAACGTCCTGACTTTC. Its protein is CASSLKGGSGANVLTF. The chain is built from TRBV11-2 and TRBJ2-6; either TRBD1 or TRBD2 may fit D (6 bases each). The length of the CDR3 is 16 residues. The V end was cut by 2 bases, the J end by 0 bases, with 8 bases between. Looked up from germline, CDR1 is SGHAT and CDR2 is FQNNGV. The full variable domain, its missing parts supplied by reference TRBV11-2 and TRBJ2-6, is EAGVAQSPRYKIIEKRQSVAFWCNPISGHATLYWYQQILGQGPKLLIQFQNNGVVDDSQLPKDRFSAERLKGVDSTLKIQPAKLEDSAVYLCASSLKGGSGANVLTFGAGSRLTVL.

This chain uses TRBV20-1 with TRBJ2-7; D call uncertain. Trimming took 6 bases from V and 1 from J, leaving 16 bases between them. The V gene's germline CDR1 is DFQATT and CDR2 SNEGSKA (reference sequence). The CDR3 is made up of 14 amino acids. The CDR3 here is CSASSQSESYEQYF. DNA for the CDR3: TGCAGTGCCAGCAGTCAATCGGAGTCCTACGAGCAGTACTTC.

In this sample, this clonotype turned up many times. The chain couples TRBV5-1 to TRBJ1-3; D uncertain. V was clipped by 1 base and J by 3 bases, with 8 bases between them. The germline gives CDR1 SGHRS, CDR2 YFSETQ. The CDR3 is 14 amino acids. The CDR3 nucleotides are TGCGCCAGCAGCTTGACGGGGAATGGAAACACCATATATTTT. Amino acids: CASSLTGNGNTIYF.

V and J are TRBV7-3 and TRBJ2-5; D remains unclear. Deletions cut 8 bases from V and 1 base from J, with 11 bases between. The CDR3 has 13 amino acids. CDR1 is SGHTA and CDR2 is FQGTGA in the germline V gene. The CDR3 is CASRLTSQETQYF. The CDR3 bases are TGTGCCAGCCGCCTTACGTCCCAAGAGACCCAGTACTTC.

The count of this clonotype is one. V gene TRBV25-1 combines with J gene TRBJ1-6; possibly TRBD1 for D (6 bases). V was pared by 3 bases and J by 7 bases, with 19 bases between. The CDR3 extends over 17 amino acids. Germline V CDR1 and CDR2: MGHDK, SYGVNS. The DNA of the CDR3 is TGTGCCAGCAGTGAGGCCAGGGTCGGACAGCCAAATTCACCCCTCCACTTT. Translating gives CASSEARVGQPNSPLHF.

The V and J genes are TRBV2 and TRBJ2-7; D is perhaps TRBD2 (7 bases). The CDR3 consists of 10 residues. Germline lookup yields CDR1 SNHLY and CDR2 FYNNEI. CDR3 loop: CATGGHEQYF. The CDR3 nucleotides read TGTGCTACCGGGGGGCATGAGCAGTACTTC.

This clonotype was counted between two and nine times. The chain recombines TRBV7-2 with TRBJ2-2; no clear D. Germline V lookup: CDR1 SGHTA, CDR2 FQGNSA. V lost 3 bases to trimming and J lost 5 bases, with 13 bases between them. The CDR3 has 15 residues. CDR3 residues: CASSFSRVETGELFF. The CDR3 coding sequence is TGTGCCAGCAGCTTCTCCCGGGTGGAGACCGGGGAGCTGTTTTTT.

CDR3 loop: CASSTQLRVGTGELFF. CDR3 DNA: TGTGCCAGCAGCACTCAACTGAGGGTCGGCACCGGGGAGCTGTTTTTT. The chain links TRBV14 to TRBJ2-2, with D possibly TRBD2 on 5 matching bases. The germline V gene has CDR1 SGHDN and CDR2 FVKESK. There are 16 residues in the CDR3. The V end was cut by 5 bases, the J end by 4 bases, with 17 bases between.

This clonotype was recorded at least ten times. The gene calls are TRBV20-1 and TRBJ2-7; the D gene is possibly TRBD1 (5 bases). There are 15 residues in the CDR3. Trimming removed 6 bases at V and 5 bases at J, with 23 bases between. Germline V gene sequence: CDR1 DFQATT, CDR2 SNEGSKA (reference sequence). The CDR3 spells CSALFWGQVGHEQYF. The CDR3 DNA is TGCAGTGCCTTATTCTGGGGCCAGGTAGGCCACGAGCAGTACTTC.

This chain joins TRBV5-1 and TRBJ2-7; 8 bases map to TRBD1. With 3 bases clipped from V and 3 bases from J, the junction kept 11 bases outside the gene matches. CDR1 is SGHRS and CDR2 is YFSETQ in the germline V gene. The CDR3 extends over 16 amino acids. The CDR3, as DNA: TGCGCCAGCAGCTGGACTACGGGACAGGACTACTACGAGCAGTACTTC. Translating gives CASSWTTGQDYYEQYF.

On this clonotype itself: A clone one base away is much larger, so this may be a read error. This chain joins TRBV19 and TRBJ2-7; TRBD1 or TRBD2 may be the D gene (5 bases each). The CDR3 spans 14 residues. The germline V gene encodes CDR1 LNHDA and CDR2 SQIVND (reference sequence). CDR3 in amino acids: CASGMGQGVHEQYF. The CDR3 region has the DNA TGTGCCAGTGGTATGGGGCAGGGAGTCCACGAGCAGTACTTC.

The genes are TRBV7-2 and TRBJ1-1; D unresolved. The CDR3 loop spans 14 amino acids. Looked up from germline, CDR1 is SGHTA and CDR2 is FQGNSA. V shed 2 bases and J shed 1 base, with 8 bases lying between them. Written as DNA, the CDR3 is TGTGCCAGCAGCTTATATGGCCAGAACACTGAAGCTTTCTTT. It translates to CASSLYGQNTEAFF.

CDR3: CASSWLGAETQYF. DNA of the CDR3: TGTGCCAGCAGTTGGCTAGGGGCAGAGACCCAGTACTTC. The chain couples TRBV27 to TRBJ2-5, with a tentative D call TRBD1 (5 bases). The CDR3 has 13 amino acids. Trimming stripped 4 bases from V and 4 bases from J, with 10 bases between. Germline CDR1 reads MNHEY; CDR2 reads SMNVEV (reference sequence).

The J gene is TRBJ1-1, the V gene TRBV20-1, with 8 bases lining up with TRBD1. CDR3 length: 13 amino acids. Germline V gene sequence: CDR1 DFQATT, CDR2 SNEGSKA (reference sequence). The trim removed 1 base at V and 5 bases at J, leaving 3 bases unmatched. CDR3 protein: CSARADRVTEAFF. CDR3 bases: TGCAGTGCTAGAGCGGACAGGGTTACTGAAGCTTTCTTT.

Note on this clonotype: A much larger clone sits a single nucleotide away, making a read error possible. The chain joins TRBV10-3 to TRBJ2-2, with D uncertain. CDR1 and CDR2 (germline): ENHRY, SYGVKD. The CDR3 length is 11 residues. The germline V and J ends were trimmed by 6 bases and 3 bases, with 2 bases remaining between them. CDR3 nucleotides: TGTGCCATCAGGGACACCGGGGAGCTGTTTTTT. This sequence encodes CAIRDTGELFF.

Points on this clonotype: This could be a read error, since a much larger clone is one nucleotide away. The CDR3 nucleotides read TGTGCCAGCAGTGAGGAACGCGGCTACACCTTC. Translated: CASSEERGYTF. V is TRBV2 and J is TRBJ1-2; D unclear. Trimming left V 3 bases short and J 8 bases short, with 7 bases between. Per the germline V gene, CDR1 is SNHLY and CDR2 is FYNNEI. The CDR3 sequence is 11 residues long.

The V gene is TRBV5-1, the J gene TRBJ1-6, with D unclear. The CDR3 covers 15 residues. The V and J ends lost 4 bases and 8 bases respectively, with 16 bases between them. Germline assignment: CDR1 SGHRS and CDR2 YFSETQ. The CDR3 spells CASSQLSGADSPLHF. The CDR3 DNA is TGCGCCAGCAGCCAGTTATCGGGTGCCGATTCACCCCTCCACTTT.

CDR3 loop: CATRGGAFTYEQYF. The CDR3 nucleotides read TGTGCCACACGAGGGGGGGCGTTTACCTACGAGCAGTACTTC. The chain carries TRBV10-3 and TRBJ2-7; D possibly corresponds to TRBD2 (7 bases). Germline assignment: CDR1 ENHRY and CDR2 SYGVKD. The CDR3 length is 14 residues. V gave up 10 bases and J gave up 2 bases, with 18 bases separating them.

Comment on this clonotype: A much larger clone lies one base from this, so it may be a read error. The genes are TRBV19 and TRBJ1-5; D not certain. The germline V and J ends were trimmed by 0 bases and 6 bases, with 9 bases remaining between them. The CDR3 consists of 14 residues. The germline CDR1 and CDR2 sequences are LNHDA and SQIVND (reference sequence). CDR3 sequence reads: CASSIDGGRQPQHF. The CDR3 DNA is TGTGCCAGTAGTATAGATGGAGGCCGTCAGCCCCAGCATTTT.

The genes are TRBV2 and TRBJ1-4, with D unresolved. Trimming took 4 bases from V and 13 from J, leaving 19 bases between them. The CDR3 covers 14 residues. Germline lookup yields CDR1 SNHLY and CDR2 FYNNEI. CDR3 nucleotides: TGTGCCAGCAGTGCCCAGGCCCTTAATGAGAGACTGTTTTTT. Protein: CASSAQALNERLFF.

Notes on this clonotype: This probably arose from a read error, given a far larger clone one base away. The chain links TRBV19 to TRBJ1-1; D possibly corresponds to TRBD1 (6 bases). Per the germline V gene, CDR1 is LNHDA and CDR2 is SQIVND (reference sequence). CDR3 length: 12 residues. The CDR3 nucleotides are TGTGCCAGTAGTATGGGGGGCACTGAAGCTTCCTTT. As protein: CASSMGGTEASF.

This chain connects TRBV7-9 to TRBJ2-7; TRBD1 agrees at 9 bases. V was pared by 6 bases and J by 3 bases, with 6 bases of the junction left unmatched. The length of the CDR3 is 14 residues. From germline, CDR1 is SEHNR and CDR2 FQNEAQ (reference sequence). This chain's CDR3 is CASRSGTGHYEQYF. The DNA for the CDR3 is TGTGCCAGCAGGTCCGGGACAGGGCACTACGAGCAGTACTTC.

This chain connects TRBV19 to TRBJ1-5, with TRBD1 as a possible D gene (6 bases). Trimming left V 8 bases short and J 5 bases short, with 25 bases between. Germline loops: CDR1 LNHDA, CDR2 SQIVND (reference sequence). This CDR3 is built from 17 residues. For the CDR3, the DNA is TGTGCCAGTGCAACAGGGAGGGGCCCCCCGGGGGATCAGCCCCAGCATTTT. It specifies CASATGRGPPGDQPQHF.

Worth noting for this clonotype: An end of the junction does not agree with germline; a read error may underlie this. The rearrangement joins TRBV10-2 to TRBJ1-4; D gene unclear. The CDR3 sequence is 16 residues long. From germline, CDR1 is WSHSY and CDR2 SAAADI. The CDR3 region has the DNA TGTGCCAGCAGTACCCGGGTCGGTTACGGTAATGAAAAACTGTTTTTT. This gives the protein CASSTRVGYGNEKLFF.

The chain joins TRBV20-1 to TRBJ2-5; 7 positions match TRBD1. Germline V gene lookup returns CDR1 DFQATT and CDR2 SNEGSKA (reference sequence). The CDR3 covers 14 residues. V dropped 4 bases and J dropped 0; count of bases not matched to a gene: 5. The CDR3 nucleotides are TGCAGTGCTAACCGGGACAGAAACCAAGAGACCCAGTACTTC. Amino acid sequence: CSANRDRNQETQYF.

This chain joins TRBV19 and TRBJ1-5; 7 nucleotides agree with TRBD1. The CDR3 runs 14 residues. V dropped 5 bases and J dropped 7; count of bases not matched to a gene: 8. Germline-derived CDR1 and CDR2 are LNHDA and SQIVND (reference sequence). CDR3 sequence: CASSSQGRGQPQHF. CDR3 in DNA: TGTGCCAGTAGTTCACAGGGGAGAGGGCAGCCCCAGCATTTT.

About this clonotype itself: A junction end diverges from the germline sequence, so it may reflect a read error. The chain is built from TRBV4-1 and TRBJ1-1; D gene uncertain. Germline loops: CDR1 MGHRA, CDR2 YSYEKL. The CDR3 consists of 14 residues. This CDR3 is CVSSQAREGTEAFF. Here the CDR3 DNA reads TGCGTCAGCAGCCAAGCCCGGGAGGGCACTGAAGCTTTCTTT.